This T cell receptor beta chain was sequenced for a study of blood T cell repertoires in COVID-19. Authors' analysis steps: Researchers report that nucleated cell counts were estimated from reference gene primer amplification. The data were produced by immunoSEQ multiplex PCR, yet TCRdb's version contains in-frame clones alone and is incomplete. That table is the source of V, J and clone size, and D and trimming were worked out from the DNA. The sample lists about 190,000 clones, approximately 80% occurring once. The TCR originated in a man aged 50-59 years who had recovered from COVID-19. Sequencing used peripheral blood.

This CDR3 is CASSLSTGYLGEQFF. The CDR3 nucleotides are TGTGCCAGCAGCCTATCGACAGGGTACCTGGGTGAGCAGTTCTTC. The rearrangement links TRBV11-2 to TRBJ2-1; the match to TRBD1 covers 7 bases. J was trimmed by 9 bases and V by 5 bases; bases with no gene match: 13. Germline lookup yields CDR1 SGHAT and CDR2 FQNNGV. The CDR3 has 15 amino acids.